This T cell receptor beta chain was sequenced for a study of regulatory T cells in long-lasting Graves disease. Study-level results: Few sampled subjects may have lowered accuracy.

V lost 6 bases and J lost 4; bases outside the gene matches: 3. Germline CDR1 MNHEY, CDR2 SVGEGT. The CDR3 consists of 15 residues. Points on this clonotype: The antigen is not known. This sequence may be a read error, since a much larger clone differs from it by one base. It is likely a read error, because the conserved phenylalanine at the end of the CDR3 is missing.

Indicated time point: persistent/refractory GD, antithyroid drugs over 5 years with positive TRAb. Extracted RNA from PBMCs served as the source of the TCR library. Building the TCR beta libraries relied on iRepertoire HTBI primers, and CDR3 regions underwent Arm-PCR. TCRdb re-derived calls from the multiplex PCR reads in MiXCR, one entry per CDR3 protein. The table has approximately 360,000 distinct CDR3 sequences, roughly 24% seen once. The source material was peripheral blood mononuclear cells (PBMCs), sampled when the disease was refractory, from a patient treated with antithyroid drugs. The V gene is TRBV6-2 or TRBV6-3, the J gene TRBJ2-2; TRBD1 matches at 12 bases. This receptor was taken from a woman aged 40-49 years with Graves disease. The CDR3 region is CASRGQGAVTGELFL. In DNA, the CDR3 is TGTGCCAGCAGGGGACAGGGGGCTGTCACCGGGGAGCTGTTTCTT.